Each of the 21 T cell receptor delta chains below was sequenced from the same sample in a study of gamma-delta chains in newborns, infants, children. TCRdb reanalysed the reads with CATT. This table holds approximately 5,400 delta-chain clones, 18% found once. Material: blood. The source is a child who was a newborn, infant or young child, either healthy, febrile or measles-vaccinated (not recorded which).

The J gene is given as TRDJ2, and the V gene is not called. The CDR3 covers 15 residues. The CDR3 DNA follows: TGTGCCTGTGACACTCTGGGTCAACGGACAGCACAACTCTTCTTT. Translated: CACDTLGQRTAQLFF.

As for this clone: For this DNA, TCRdb reports the protein of a much larger clone, which diverges at residue 7, most likely from a read error; the protein presented here is translated directly from the DNA. This chain links TRDV2 with TRDJ1; D gene uncertain. Trimming shortened V by 3 bases and J by 0 bases, and 16 bases separated the two germline ends. Germline assignment: CDR1 GEAIGNYY and CDR2 EKD. This CDR3 is 16 amino acids long. As DNA, the CDR3 is TGTGCCTGTGACCCCCTTGAGGAGGAATACACCGATAAACTCATCTTT. The encoded protein is CACDPLEEEYTDKLIF.

The sample holds a few counts of this clone. With a much larger clone just one base away, this may be a read error. The sample has other DNA sequences that encode this CDR3 too. V gene TRDV2 combines with J gene TRDJ3; 10 bases map to TRDD3. Germline CDR1 GEAIGNYY, CDR2 EKD. V lost 1 base, J lost 0 bases, and 2 bases stayed unmatched. This CDR3 is 18 amino acids long. The CDR3 DNA reads TGTGCCTGTGACACTGGGGGATACTCCTCCTGGGACACCCGACAGATGTTTTTC. Translation gives CACDTGGYSSWDTRQMFF.

As concerns this clone: This may come from a read error, since a much larger clone is one base off. This chain connects TRDV2 to TRDJ1; TRDD3 matches at 12 bases. Because TCRdb records no J gene, it was assigned here through a match of the DNA to germline. Per the germline V gene, CDR1 is GEAIGNYY and CDR2 is EKD. This CDR3 comprises 22 residues. Trimming cost V 0 bases and J 0 bases; bases outside gene matches: 19. The CDR3 region is CACDTVGFTGGLGDTNTDKLIF. Written as DNA, the CDR3 is TGTGCCTGTGACACCGTGGGGTTTACCGGTGGACTGGGGGATACTAACACCGATAAACTCATCTTT.

With respect to this clone: This specimen includes other DNA sequences encoding the same CDR3. The chain is built from TRDV1 and TRDJ1; 13 positions match TRDD3. Looked up from germline, CDR1 is TSWWSYY and CDR2 is QGS. V was pared by 7 bases and J by 0 bases, with 26 bases of the junction left unmatched. This CDR3 comprises 23 residues. CDR3 loop: CALAYDSSQNYWGIRTYTDKLIF. The CDR3 nucleotides read TGTGCTCTTGCTTACGATTCTTCTCAGAATTACTGGGGGATACGAACGTACACCGATAAACTCATCTTT.

Turning to this clone: The TCRdb protein, from a much larger clone, departs from this DNA's translation at residue 9, likely by read error; the protein shown derives from the DNA. The chain is built from TRDV1 and TRDJ1; D gene ambiguous. The CDR3 spans 15 residues. Trimming removed 1 base at V and 8 bases at J, with 17 bases between. Germline CDR1 TSWWSYY, CDR2 QGS. DNA for the CDR3: TGTGCTCTTGGGGAACGGTACCCCCCAGTACTAAAACTCATCTTT. This encodes CALGERYPPVLKLIF.

This clone was seen once. The V gene remains uncalled, whereas the J gene is TRDJ3; the table's D call of TRDD3 was not tested on the DNA. The CDR3 has 19 amino acids. This chain's CDR3 is CACDTTGDPGSWDTRQMFF. The CDR3 nucleotides read TGTGCCTGTGACACCACCGGGGACCCCGGCTCCTGGGACACCCGACAGATGTTTTTC.

The chain employs TRDV2 and TRDJ1; D is ambiguous. The J gene was not available in TCRdb and was assigned here by matching the DNA to germline segments. The CDR3 is 17 residues long. Germline values: CDR1 GEAIGNYY, CDR2 EKD. Trimming took off 1 base at V and 3 bases at J, with 20 bases between the two ends. This CDR3 reads CACDTVSYLQYPDKLIF. The CDR3 nucleotides read TGTGCCTGTGACACTGTCAGTTACTTGCAGTACCCCGATAAACTCATCTTT.

By proportion, this clone is medium-sized (0.01 to 0.1%). The chain couples TRDV2 to TRDJ1; 10 positions agree with TRDD3. Germline values: CDR1 GEAIGNYY, CDR2 EKD. This CDR3 has 15 residues. Trimming removed 6 bases from V and 2 bases from J; junction bases left unmatched: 8. CDR3 residues: CACNPLLGDTDKLIF. CDR3 in DNA: TGTGCCTGTAATCCCTTACTGGGGGATACCGATAAACTCATCTTT.

This clone was detected a few times. One base away lies a much larger clone, so this may be a sequencing read error. J is TRDJ3 and V is TRDV2; a possible D gene is TRDD3 (6 bases). Germline V gene data show CDR1 as GEAIGNYY and CDR2 as EKD. The CDR3 consists of 18 residues. CDR3 protein: CARDPGGAPTWDTRQMFF. The CDR3 DNA reads TGTGCCCGTGACCCCGGGGGAGCTCCCACCTGGGACACCCGACAGATGTTTTTC.

This clone was seen a handful of times. The chain employs TRDV1 and TRDJ1; 11 nucleotides align to TRDD3. Germline V gene lookup returns CDR1 TSWWSYY and CDR2 QGS. The CDR3 contains 17 residues. V shed 1 base and J 4 bases; nucleotides not matched to a gene: 8. CDR3 coding DNA: TGTGCTCTTGGGGAACGACCTACGTGGGGGATACGCGATAAACTCATCTTT. It codes for CALGERPTWGIRDKLIF.

This clone was counted a few times. Being one base from a much bigger clone, this may be a read error. V and J are TRDV2 and TRDJ1; 7 nucleotides match TRDD3. V lost 6 bases and J lost 0; bases outside the gene matches: 15. The CDR3 loop spans 17 amino acids. Germline CDR1 reads GEAIGNYY; CDR2 reads EKD. The CDR3 here is CACTLRGGDRYTDKLIF. Here the CDR3 DNA reads TGTGCCTGTACACTCCGTGGTGGGGATAGGTACACCGATAAACTCATCTTT.

The gene calls are TRAV29/DV5 and TRDJ1; TRDD3 matches at 8 bases. Here the J gene was assigned by germline matching of the DNA, as TCRdb has none. Losses at the gene ends were 0 bases for V and 5 bases for J; bases not matched to a gene: 15. The CDR3 loop spans 17 amino acids. The germline CDR1 and CDR2 sequences are NSMFDY and ISSIKDK. CDR3 region: CAASGEGGDKQTDKLIF. CDR3 nucleotide sequence: TGTGCAGCAAGCGGTGAGGGGGGGGATAAGCAGACAGATAAACTCATCTTT.

This clone has a handful of counts. The J gene corresponds to TRDJ1; a V gene call is absent; the table's TRDD3 call for D was not verified on the DNA. CDR3 length: 24 amino acids. The CDR3 sequence: CALGDFPAGEGDTRPDTYTDKLIF. CDR3 DNA sequence: TGTGCTCTTGGGGATTTCCCCGCCGGTGAGGGGGATACGCGTCCCGACACCTACACCGATAAACTCATCTTT.

The J gene is TRDJ3, the V gene TRDV2, with 7 bases lining up with TRDD3. Trimming cost V 0 bases and J 0 bases; bases outside gene matches: 13. Germline CDR1 reads GEAIGNYY; CDR2 reads EKD. The CDR3 is 21 residues long. The CDR3 spells CACDTGWGGLEASWDTRQMFF. The CDR3 DNA follows: TGTGCCTGTGACACCGGCTGGGGGGGCCTGGAGGCCTCCTGGGACACCCGACAGATGTTTTTC.

Regarding this clone: This may be a read error, as it is one base from a much larger clone. The J gene was not called, though the V gene is TRDV2; the D call TRDD3 from the table was never checked on the DNA. The CDR3 is 17 residues long. Germline values: CDR1 GEAIGNYY, CDR2 EKD. This chain's CDR3 is CACDRLGDVRYTDKIIF. The CDR3 DNA reads TGTGCCTGTGACAGGCTGGGGGATGTCCGGTACACCGATAAAATCATCTTT.

V gene TRDV1 combines with J gene TRDJ1; 7 bases align to TRDD3. The J gene, left out of TCRdb, was set here by checking the DNA against germline. The germline V gene encodes CDR1 TSWWSYY and CDR2 QGS. The junction had 18 bases not matched to a gene; V was cut back by 2 bases and J by 3 bases. The CDR3 length is 19 residues. In DNA, the CDR3 is TGTGCTCTTGGGGAATTGATCAGCACGGACTGGGGCTGCGCCGATAAACTCATCTTT. Its translation is CALGELISTDWGCADKLIF.

This rearrangement joins TRDV2 to TRDJ1; 10 bases are a match to TRDD3. The germline CDR1 and CDR2 sequences are GEAIGNYY and EKD. The CDR3 loop spans 26 amino acids. V was clipped by 3 bases and J by 0 bases; unmatched bases: 36. The CDR3 is CACDPLVGPTFNTGGSPTMYTDKLIF. DNA for the CDR3: TGTGCCTGTGACCCCCTCGTGGGTCCCACCTTCAACACTGGGGGATCACCTACGATGTACACCGATAAACTCATCTTT.

This clone is labeled medium-sized (0.01 to 0.1%). This rearrangement joins TRDV2 to TRDJ3; TRDD3 might be the D (5 bases). The CDR3 length is 18 residues. Germline assignment: CDR1 GEAIGNYY and CDR2 EKD. The ends were cut back, 1 base at V and 1 base at J, with 13 bases in the middle. The CDR3 sequence is CACDTLLETSWDTRQMFF. CDR3 DNA: TGTGCCTGTGACACGCTACTGGAGACTTCCTGGGACACCCGACAGATGTTTTTC.

This clone was counted a few times. Within the sample, other DNA sequences also encode this same CDR3. The chain is built from TRDV2 and TRDJ3; TRDD3 matches 12 bases. In germline, CDR1 is GEAIGNYY, CDR2 EKD. CDR3 length: 19 amino acids. V lost 3 bases to trimming and J lost 0 bases; unmatched junction nucleotides: 5. CDR3 loop: CACDSVLGDTSWDTRQMFF. The CDR3 DNA is TGTGCCTGTGACTCCGTACTGGGGGATACCTCCTGGGACACCCGACAGATGTTTTTC.

The rearrangement joins TRDV2 to TRDJ3; 8 bases are a match to TRDD3. The J gene was missing in TCRdb and was found by matching the end of the DNA to germline. Looked up from germline, CDR1 is GEAIGNYY and CDR2 is EKD. J lost 0 bases, V lost 3 bases, and 18 bases had no gene match. The CDR3 is 22 residues long. CDR3 in amino acids: CACDAPGNKWGDSSWDTRQMFF. The CDR3 DNA reads TGTGCCTGTGACGCACCCGGCAACAAATGGGGGGATAGCTCCTGGGACACCCGACAGATGTTTTTC.